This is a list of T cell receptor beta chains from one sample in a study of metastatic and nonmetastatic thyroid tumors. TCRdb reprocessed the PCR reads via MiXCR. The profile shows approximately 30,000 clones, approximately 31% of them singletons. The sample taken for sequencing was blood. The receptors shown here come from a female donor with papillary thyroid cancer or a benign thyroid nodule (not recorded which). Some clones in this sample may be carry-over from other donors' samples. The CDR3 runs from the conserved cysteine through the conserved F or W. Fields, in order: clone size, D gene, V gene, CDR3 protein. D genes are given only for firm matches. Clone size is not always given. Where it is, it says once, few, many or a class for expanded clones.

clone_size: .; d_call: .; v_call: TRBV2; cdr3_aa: CASSGGSVNQPQHF
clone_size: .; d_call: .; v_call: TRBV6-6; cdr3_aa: CASSYRGYNEQFF
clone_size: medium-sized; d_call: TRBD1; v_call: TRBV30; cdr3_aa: CAWSERGLTYEQYF
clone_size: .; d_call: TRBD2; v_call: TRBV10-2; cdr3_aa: CASILLSGSITDTQYF
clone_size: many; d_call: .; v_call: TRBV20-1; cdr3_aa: CSAREGVGLGNTQYF
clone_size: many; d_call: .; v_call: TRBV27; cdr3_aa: CASRGGGAGGYTF
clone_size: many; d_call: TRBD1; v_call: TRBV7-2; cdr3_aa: CASSLRWGDRGLTGANVLTF
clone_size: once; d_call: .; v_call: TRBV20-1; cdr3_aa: CSVGVYEQYF
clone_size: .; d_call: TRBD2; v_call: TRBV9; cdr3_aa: CASSVAPTSVLEQYF
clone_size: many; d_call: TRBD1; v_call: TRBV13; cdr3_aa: CASSAIGTGGAPAKNIQYF
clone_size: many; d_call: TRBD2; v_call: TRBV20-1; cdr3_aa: CSASMASGRQTDEQFF
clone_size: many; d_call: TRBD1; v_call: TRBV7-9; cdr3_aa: CASSLGGGDGYTF
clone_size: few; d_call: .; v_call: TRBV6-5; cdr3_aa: CASSHSGGQPGLRVQYF
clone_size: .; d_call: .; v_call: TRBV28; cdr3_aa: CASRGGRSYNSPLLF
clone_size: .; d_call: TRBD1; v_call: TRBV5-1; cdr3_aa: CASSSRGNDETQYF
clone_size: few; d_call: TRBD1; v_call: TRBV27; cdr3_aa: CASSTHTGGYPNEQFF
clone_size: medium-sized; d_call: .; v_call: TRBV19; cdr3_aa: CASSISQGMSSEQYF
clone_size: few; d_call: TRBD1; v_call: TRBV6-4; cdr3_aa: CASSLDQGATNEKLFF
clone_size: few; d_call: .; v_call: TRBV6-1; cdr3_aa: CASNHPGGYTF
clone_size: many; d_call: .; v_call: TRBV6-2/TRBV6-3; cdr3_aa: CATFGGSYEQYF
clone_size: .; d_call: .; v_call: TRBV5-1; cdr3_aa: CASSLEQALRTVTHYF
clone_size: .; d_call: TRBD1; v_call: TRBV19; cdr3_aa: CANSIWTGLGFGVNVLTF
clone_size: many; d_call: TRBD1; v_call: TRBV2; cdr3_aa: CASSEVRGENTEAFF
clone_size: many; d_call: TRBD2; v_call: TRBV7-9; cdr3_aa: CASSPGRQGCFF
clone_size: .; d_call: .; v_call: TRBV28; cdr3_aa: CASSLYGVYGYTF
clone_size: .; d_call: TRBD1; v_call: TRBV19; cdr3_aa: CASSRAQGPEAFF
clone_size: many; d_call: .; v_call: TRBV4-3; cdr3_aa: CASSQDRGFIYGYTF
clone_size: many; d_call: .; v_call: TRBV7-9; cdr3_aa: CASRASMAPGEQYF
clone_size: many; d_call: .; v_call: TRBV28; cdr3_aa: CASSAGPHSNYGYTF
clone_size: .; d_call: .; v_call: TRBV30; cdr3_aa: CAWMMGANAKLFF
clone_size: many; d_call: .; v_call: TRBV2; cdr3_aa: CASSAWTAMNTEAFF
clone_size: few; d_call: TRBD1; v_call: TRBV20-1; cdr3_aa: CSARGTGDTGELFF
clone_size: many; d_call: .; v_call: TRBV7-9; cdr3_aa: CASSLDEGSTEAFF
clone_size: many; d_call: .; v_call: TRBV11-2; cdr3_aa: CASSLNRRSQYF
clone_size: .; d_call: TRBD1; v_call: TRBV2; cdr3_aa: CASSGDRGIGNRPQDF
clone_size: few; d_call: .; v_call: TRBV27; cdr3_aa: CASSLWGSSRAFF
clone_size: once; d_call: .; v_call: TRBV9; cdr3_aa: CASSPRPINQPQHF
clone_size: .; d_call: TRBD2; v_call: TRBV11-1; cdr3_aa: CASSGPTETSCYEQYF
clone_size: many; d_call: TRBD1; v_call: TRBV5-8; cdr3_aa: CASSDRANEQFF
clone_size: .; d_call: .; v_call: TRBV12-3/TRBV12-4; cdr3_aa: CASSLTPAGTYNEQFF
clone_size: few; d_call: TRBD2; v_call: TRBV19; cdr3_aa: CASSMLAGGHEQYF
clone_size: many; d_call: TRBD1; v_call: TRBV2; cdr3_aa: CASGTGVYEQYF
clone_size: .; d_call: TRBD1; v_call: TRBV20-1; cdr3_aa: CRASMGQRSYNEQIF
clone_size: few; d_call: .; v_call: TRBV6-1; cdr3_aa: CASGPGGYTGDLFF
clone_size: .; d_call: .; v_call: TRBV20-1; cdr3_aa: CSAPEGVWRAQETQYF
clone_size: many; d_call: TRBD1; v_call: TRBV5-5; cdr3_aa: CASSLGVGQVYEQYF
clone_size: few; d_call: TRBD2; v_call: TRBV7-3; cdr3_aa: CASSQSGRGLFF
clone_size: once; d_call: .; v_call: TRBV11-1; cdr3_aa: CASSLVGREHFSYNEQFF
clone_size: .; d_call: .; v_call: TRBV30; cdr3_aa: CAWTNWAAVDTEAFF
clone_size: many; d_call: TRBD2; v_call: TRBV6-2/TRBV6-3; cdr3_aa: CASSHPGLASFEQYF
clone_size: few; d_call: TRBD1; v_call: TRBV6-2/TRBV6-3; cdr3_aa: CASSLSAGGRTDTQYF